This TCR beta chain was captured in a study of cytomegalovirus exposure and HLA in healthy donors. Findings and limits, study-wide: The study assumed roughly uniform donor sequencing depth for presence/absence analyses. At a 0.05 false discovery rate, a later analysis found 18,000 or so TCR beta sequences to be associated with HLA alleles.

The PCR ran on 60 Vbeta and 13 Jbeta primers. The assay was immunoSEQ multiplex PCR, and TCRdb's table has in-frame clones only and misses some. This sample yields fewer than 200,000 clones, of which approximately 80% are seen a single time; approximately 0.8% belongs to the top ten. With 6 bases clipped from V and 6 bases from J, the junction kept 7 bases outside the gene matches. CDR1 MRHNA and CDR2 SNTAGT come from the germline V gene. This CDR3 is built from 14 residues. In the case of this clone: Its specificity is not known.

The V and J genes are TRBV6-4 and TRBJ2-1, with TRBD1 matching 8 bases. The sequencing input was PBMCs. The clonotype was recovered from a woman in her late teens or twenties in good health and CMV-seronegative. This CDR3 reads CASRVGTGFNEQFF. The CDR3 DNA reads TGTGCCAGCAGGGTAGGGACAGGTTTCAATGAGCAGTTCTTC.